This T cell receptor beta chain was sequenced for a study of cytomegalovirus exposure and HLA in healthy donors. Study-wide background: Genotyping of roughly 400 donors showed that about 84% belonged to the Caucasian-associated ancestry cluster.

This clone came up a few times. What it binds is unknown. V lost 0 bases, J lost 4 bases, and 7 bases stayed unmatched. CDR1 and CDR2 from the germline V gene are SGHNT and YYREEE (reference sequence). There are 16 residues in the CDR3. The PCR employed 60 Vbeta primers together with 13 Jbeta primers. Libraries were prepared by immunoSEQ multiplex PCR; TCRdb keeps only in-frame clonotypes and omits some of them. The sample lists more than 85,000 clones, 10% to 15% occurring once. Study observations and caveats: TCR beta V segments were, for the most part, productive about 87% or about 30% of the time in an earlier analysis. As a later analysis showed, a missense DCLRE1C variant was linked to trimming of TCR beta V- and J-genes.

The clonotype was recovered from a man in his forties in good health and CMV-seropositive. The sequenced material came from PBMCs. The rearrangement joins TRBV5-4 to TRBJ1-2; TRBD1 matches 9 bases. CDR3 protein: CASSLGQGVSIYGYTF. For the CDR3, the DNA is TGTGCCAGCAGCTTGGGACAGGGGGTTTCGATCTATGGCTACACCTTC.